Sequencing of this T cell receptor beta chain was carried out in a study of T cells in Graves' hyperthyroidism and ophthalmopathy. For the study at large: Once the initial diagnosis was made, peripheral blood was obtained before any treatment.

Study-wide points: Separating ophthalmopathy from stable hyperthyroidism was achieved by a 13 V-J model. Before onset, ophthalmopathy was predicted by the model a median around 6 months earlier.

Points on this clonotype: What it binds is unknown.

For the diagnoses, clinical symptoms, serum thyroxine and TRAb, thyroid ultrasound and orbital computed tomography were used. CDR3 size: 15 residues. V shed 3 bases, J shed 9 bases, and the junction held 14 bases outside the gene matches. Looked up from germline, CDR1 is SGDLS and CDR2 is YYNGEE. Amplified TCR beta CDR3 regions came from RNA transcripts. First-round RT-PCR targeting the TCR CDR3 was performed with the HTBI primer set. TCRdb re-derived calls from the multiplex PCR reads in MiXCR, one entry per CDR3 protein. The table shows around 200,000 distinct CDR3 sequences, with over 15% occurring only once.

The sample comprised blood. The sequence was obtained from a woman in her 50s with Graves' hyperthyroidism. The chain uses TRBV9 and TRBJ1-2; 7 nucleotides agree with TRBD1. The CDR3 nucleotides read TGTGCCAGCAGCGAACCGACAGGGCGCCGGGATCGCTACACCTTC. This sequence encodes CASSEPTGRRDRYTF.